These T cell receptor beta chains were read from a single sample in a study of OX40 agonist ivuxolimab in advanced cancers. Sequenced by immunoSEQ multiplex PCR; TCRdb stores in-frame clones only, minus some. The sample carries approximately 58,000 clones, 60% to 80% recorded once. The sample consisted of CD4+ or CD8+ T cells sorted from blood, taken in a trial of the OX40 agonist ivuxolimab. The receptors shown here come from an adult with an advanced solid tumor such as melanoma, head and neck, liver or kidney cancer. Both conserved end residues are part of each CDR3. The order of the fields is clone size, J gene, D gene, V gene, CDR3 DNA, CDR3 protein. A D gene is named only where the DNA matches it firmly. Clone size is given for some rows only: seen once, a few or many times, or a class if the clone is expanded.

size: -
J: TRBJ2-1
D: -
V: TRBV19
DNA: TGTGCCAGTAGTATCGGGACCCCCAATGAGCAGTTCTTC
CDR3: CASSIGTPNEQFF

size: -
J: TRBJ1-2
D: -
V: TRBV6-6
DNA: TGTGCCAGCAGTTACGAGGGACCCCTAAGTGGCTACACCTTC
CDR3: CASSYEGPLSGYTF

size: -
J: TRBJ2-7
D: -
V: TRBV4-3
DNA: TGCGCCAGCAGCCAAGATCGGGCGGCTACCTACGAGCAGTACTTC
CDR3: CASSQDRAATYEQYF

size: -
J: TRBJ2-5
D: TRBD2
V: TRBV27
DNA: TGTGCCAGCACCTTCAGGGCGGGAGGAGAGACCCAGTACTTC
CDR3: CASTFRAGGETQYF

size: -
J: TRBJ1-1
D: -
V: TRBV2
DNA: TGTGCCAGCAGCTCGGCGCCTGAAGCTTTCTTT
CDR3: CASSSAPEAFF

size: -
J: TRBJ2-7
D: TRBD2
V: TRBV27
DNA: TGTGCCAGCAGTCCACCCAATCTAGCGGCCTCGCGGTACTTC
CDR3: CASSPPNLAASRYF

size: -
J: TRBJ2-7
D: TRBD2
V: TRBV5-1
DNA: TGCGCCAGCAGCTTCGGGACTACCTTCTACGAGCAGTACTTC
CDR3: CASSFGTTFYEQYF

size: -
J: TRBJ1-5
D: -
V: TRBV6-5
DNA: TGTGCCAGCACCCCCGGGACCAATCAGCCCCAGCATTTT
CDR3: CASTPGTNQPQHF

size: once
J: TRBJ1-2
D: -
V: TRBV5-1
DNA: TGCGCCAGCAGCTTGGCGGGGGGCGGCAGTTCGGCGGGCTACACCTTC
CDR3: CASSLAGGGSSAGYTF

size: -
J: TRBJ2-5
D: -
V: TRBV2
DNA: TGTGCCAGCTTAAGCGGGACAAAAATGGAGACCCAGTACTTC
CDR3: CASLSGTKMETQYF

size: -
J: TRBJ2-7
D: TRBD1
V: TRBV2
DNA: TGTGCCAGCACCACACAGGGGTACTACGAGCAGTACTTC
CDR3: CASTTQGYYEQYF

size: -
J: TRBJ2-5
D: -
V: TRBV27
DNA: TGTGCCAGCAGTCCTTACAGGGAAGAGACCCAGTACTTC
CDR3: CASSPYREETQYF

size: -
J: TRBJ2-5
D: -
V: TRBV9
DNA: TGTGCCAGCAGCGCCGAAGCCGGGACTCGGTTTGGGACCCAGTACTTC
CDR3: CASSAEAGTRFGTQYF

size: -
J: TRBJ1-6
D: TRBD1
V: TRBV30
DNA: TGTGCCTGTATGAGGACAGGGCAGAATTCACCCCTCCACTTT
CDR3: CACMRTGQNSPLHF

size: -
J: TRBJ1-1
D: -
V: TRBV4-2
DNA: TGTGCCAGCAGCCGCCTATCGGGGAACACTGAAGCTTTCTTT
CDR3: CASSRLSGNTEAFF